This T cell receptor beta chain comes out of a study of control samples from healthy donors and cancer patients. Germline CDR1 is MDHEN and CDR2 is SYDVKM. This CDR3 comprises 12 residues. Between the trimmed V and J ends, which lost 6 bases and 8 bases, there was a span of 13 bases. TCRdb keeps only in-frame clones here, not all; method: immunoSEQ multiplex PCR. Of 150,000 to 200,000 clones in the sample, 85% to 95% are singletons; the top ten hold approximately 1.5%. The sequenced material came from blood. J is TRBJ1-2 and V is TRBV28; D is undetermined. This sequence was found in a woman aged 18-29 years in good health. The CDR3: CASSVGLPGYTF. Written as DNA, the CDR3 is TGTGCCAGCAGCGTCGGACTCCCCGGCTACACCTTC.